These 6 T cell receptor beta chains originate from one sample sequenced in a study of regulatory T cells in long-lasting Graves disease. With iRepertoire HTBI primers and Arm-PCR of CDR3 regions, TCR beta libraries were built. TCRdb re-analysed the multiplex PCR reads in MiXCR, keeping a single row per CDR3 protein. The table has approximately 400,000 distinct CDR3 sequences, around 14% seen once; the top ten hold over 15%. The time point was: newly diagnosed GD, antithyroid drugs for less than 3 months. Making the TCR library involved RNA that had been extracted from PBMCs. This sample was also put to use in a study of T cells in Graves' hyperthyroidism and ophthalmopathy.

Sequencing used peripheral blood mononuclear cells (PBMCs), obtained at new diagnosis, from a patient treated with antithyroid drugs. Source of these receptors: a woman in her 30s with Graves disease.

Ten or more counts support this clonotype. V and J are TRBV14 and TRBJ2-3; no clear D gene. Trimming took off 3 bases at V and 5 bases at J, with 6 bases between the two ends. The CDR3 totals 12 residues. Germline CDR1 SGHDN, CDR2 FVKESK. CDR3 in amino acids: CASSHWGDTQYF. In nucleotides, the CDR3 is TGTGCCAGCAGCCACTGGGGAGATACGCAGTATTTT.

This clonotype has a handful of counts. The chain recombines TRBV6-1 with TRBJ2-1; D may be TRBD2 (7 bases). The CDR3 covers 12 residues. Germline V gene lookup returns CDR1 MNHNS and CDR2 SASEGT. V was trimmed by 8 bases and J by 12 bases, leaving 17 bases between them. The CDR3 coding sequence is TGTGCCAGCGCATCTTACAGGGAGGGGCAGTTCTTC. Amino acid sequence: CASASYREGQFF.

Comment on this clonotype: The junction differs from germline at one of its ends, possibly a read error. V and J are TRBV5-1 and TRBJ2-7; TRBD1 matches at 8 bases. The CDR3 loop spans 15 amino acids. Germline loops: CDR1 SGHRS, CDR2 YFSETQ. In DNA form, the CDR3 reads TGCACCAGCAGCGGCGGGGACAGGACCATCTACGAGCAGTACTTC. Its translation is CTSSGGDRTIYEQYF.

The chain couples TRBV19 to TRBJ1-6, with D perhaps TRBD1 (6 bases). CDR3 length equals 16 residues. Germline assignment: CDR1 LNHDA and CDR2 SQIVND (reference sequence). V was clipped by 3 bases and J by 5 bases, with 14 bases between them. CDR3 nucleotide sequence: TGTGCCAGTAGTATTAGAGGGGGGGCGGATAATTCACCCCTCCACTTT. It codes for CASSIRGGADNSPLHF.

The V gene is TRBV5-1, the J gene TRBJ1-6, with a weak D call TRBD1 (6 bases). Germline CDR1 is SGHRS and CDR2 is YFSETQ. The CDR3 runs to 18 residues. The V and J ends lost 0 bases and 1 base respectively, with 14 bases between them. CDR3 bases: TGCGCCAGCAGCTTGGCGGCGGGCAGGGGATCCTATAATTCACCCCTCCACTTT. This codes for CASSLAAGRGSYNSPLHF.

This clonotype was seen many times. The V gene is TRBV5-5, the J gene TRBJ1-2; D gene uncertain. V was cut by 4 bases and J by 6 bases, with 7 bases left in between. The CDR3 totals 11 residues. Germline CDR1 reads SGHKS; CDR2 reads YYEKEE (reference sequence). The CDR3 protein is CASSQEDGYTF. CDR3 coding DNA: TGTGCCAGCAGCCAGGAGGATGGCTACACCTTC.